The present TCR beta chain was sequenced within a study of shared clonotypes between healthy human individuals. This clone appeared once. Assay used: immunoSEQ multiplex PCR; TCRdb lists only in-frame clones, some missing. This sample carries some 1,900,000 clones, roughly 94% of them seen once, and the ten largest clones take approximately 1.2%. As defined, naive CD8 cells were CD45RO-negative and positively selected for CCR7, with terminally differentiated effector memory CD45RA+ cells excluded. Sequenced material: naive CD8+ T cells sorted from blood. The sequence derives from a man in his late teens or twenties in good health.

The CDR3 region is CSGSGGAGTQYF. As DNA, the CDR3 is TGCAGCGGCTCAGGGGGCGCGGGGACCCAGTACTTC. The chain carries TRBV29-1 and TRBJ2-5, with 8 bases that match TRBD1. The CDR3 spans 12 residues. Trimming took 7 bases from V and 7 from J; bases not matched to a gene: 8. From germline, CDR1 is SQVTM and CDR2 ANQGSEA.